The clone carrying this T cell receptor (beta chain) was counted a single time. Its target is unknown. The data were obtained in a study of OX40 agonist ivuxolimab in advanced cancers. Study-wide findings and caveats: Expanded clones were, on average, more numerous in CD8+ T cells than in CD4+. Some patients who did not respond also had low normalized T-cell clonal expansion. At 0.1 to 3.0 mg/kg, clonal expansion of CD4+ and CD8+ blood T cells had occurred by week 6.

Germline-derived CDR1 and CDR2 are LGHNA and YSLEER. Trimming left V 4 bases short and J 1 base short, with 7 bases between. The CDR3 consists of 13 residues. Profiled with immunoSEQ multiplex PCR; TCRdb holds only in-frame clones, not every one. The sample records 45,000 to 60,000 clones, around nine tenths being singletons. Autoimmune disease history or systemic immunosuppression meant exclusion. The sequence was collected from an adult with an advanced solid tumor such as melanoma, head and neck, liver or kidney cancer. This chain connects TRBV4-3 to TRBJ1-2; D is ambiguous. Sample: CD4+ or CD8+ T cells sorted from blood, taken in a trial of the OX40 agonist ivuxolimab. The CDR3 coding sequence is TGCGCCAGCAGCCCGTCACTTAACTATGGCTACACCTTC. Its protein product is CASSPSLNYGYTF.